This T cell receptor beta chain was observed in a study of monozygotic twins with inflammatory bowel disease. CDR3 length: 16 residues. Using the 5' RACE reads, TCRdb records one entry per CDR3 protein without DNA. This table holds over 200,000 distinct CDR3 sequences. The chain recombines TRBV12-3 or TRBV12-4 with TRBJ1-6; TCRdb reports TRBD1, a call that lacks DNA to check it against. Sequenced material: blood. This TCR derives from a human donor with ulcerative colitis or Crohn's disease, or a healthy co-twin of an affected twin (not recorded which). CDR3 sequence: CASRPDWESANSPLHF.